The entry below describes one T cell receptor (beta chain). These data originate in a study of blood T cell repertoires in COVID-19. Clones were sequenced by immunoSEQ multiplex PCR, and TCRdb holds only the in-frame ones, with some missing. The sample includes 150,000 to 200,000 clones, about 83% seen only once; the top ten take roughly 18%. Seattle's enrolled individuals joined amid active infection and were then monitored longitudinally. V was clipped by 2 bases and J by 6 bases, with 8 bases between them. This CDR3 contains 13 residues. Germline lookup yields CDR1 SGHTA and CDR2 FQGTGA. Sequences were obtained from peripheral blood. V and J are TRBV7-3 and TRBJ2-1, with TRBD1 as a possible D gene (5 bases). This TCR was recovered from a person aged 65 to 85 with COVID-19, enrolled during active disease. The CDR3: CASSLGTGNEQFF. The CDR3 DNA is TGTGCCAGCAGCTTAGGCACAGGCAATGAGCAGTTCTTC. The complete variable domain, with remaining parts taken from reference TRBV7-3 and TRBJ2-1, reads GAGVSQTPSNKVTEKGKYVELRCDPISGHTALYWYRQSLGQGPEFLIYFQGTGAADDSGLPNDRFFAVRPEGSVSTLKIQRTERGDSAVYLCASSLGTGNEQFFGPGTRLTVL.